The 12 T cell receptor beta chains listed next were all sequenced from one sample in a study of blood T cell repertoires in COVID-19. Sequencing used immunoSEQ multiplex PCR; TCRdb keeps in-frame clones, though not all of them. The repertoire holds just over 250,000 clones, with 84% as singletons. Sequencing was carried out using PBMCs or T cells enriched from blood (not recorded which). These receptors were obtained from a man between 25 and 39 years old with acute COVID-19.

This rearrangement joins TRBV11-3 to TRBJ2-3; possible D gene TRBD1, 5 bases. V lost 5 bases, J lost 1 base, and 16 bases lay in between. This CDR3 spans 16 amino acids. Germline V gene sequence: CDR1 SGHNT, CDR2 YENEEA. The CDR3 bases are TGTGCCAGCAGCCCGGGCGCACAGGACCGCACAGATACGCAGTATTTT. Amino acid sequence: CASSPGAQDRTDTQYF.

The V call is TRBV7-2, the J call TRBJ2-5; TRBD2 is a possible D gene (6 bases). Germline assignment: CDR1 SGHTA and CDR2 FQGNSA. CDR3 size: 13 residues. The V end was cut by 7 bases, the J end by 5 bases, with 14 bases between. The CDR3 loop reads CASKGGVGETQYF. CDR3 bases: TGTGCCAGCAAAGGAGGGGTCGGGGAGACCCAGTACTTC.

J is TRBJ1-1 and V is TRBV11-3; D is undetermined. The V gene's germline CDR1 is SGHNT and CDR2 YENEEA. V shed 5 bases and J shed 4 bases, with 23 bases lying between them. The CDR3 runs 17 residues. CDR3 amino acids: CASSPDPFEPGGTEAFF. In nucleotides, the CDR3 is TGTGCCAGCAGCCCAGACCCCTTTGAACCCGGAGGCACTGAAGCTTTCTTT.

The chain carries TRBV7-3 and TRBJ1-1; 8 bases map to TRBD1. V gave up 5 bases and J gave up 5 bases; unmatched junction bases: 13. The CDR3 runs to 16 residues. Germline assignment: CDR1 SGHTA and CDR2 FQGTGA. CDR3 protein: CASSQHAGQAGTEAFF. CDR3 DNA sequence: TGTGCCAGCAGCCAGCACGCGGGACAGGCGGGTACTGAAGCTTTCTTT.

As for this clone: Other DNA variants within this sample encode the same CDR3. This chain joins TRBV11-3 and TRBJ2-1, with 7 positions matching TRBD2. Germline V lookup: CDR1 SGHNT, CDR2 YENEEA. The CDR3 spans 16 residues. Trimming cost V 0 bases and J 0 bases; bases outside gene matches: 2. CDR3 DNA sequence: TGTGCCAGCAGCTTAGATGGCGGGAGCTCCTACAATGAGCAGTTCTTC. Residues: CASSLDGGSSYNEQFF.

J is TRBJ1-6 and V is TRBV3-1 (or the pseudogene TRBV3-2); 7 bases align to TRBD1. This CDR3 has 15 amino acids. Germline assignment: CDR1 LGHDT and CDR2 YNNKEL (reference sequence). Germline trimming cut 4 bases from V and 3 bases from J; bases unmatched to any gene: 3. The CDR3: CASSLGQVYNSPLHF. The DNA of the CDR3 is TGTGCCAGCAGCCTTGGACAGGTCTATAATTCACCCCTCCACTTT.

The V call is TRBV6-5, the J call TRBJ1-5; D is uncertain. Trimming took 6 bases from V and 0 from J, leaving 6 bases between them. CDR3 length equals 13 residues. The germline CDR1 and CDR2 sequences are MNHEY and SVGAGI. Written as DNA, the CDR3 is TGTGCCAGCAGACTTAATAGCAATCAGCCCCAGCATTTT. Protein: CASRLNSNQPQHF.

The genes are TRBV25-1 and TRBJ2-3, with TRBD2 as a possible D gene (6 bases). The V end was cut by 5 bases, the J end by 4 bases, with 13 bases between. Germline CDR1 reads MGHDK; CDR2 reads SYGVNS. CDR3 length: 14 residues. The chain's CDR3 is CASSPELAADTQYF. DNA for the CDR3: TGTGCCAGCAGTCCCGAACTAGCAGCAGATACGCAGTATTTT. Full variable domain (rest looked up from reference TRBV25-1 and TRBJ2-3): EADIYQTPRYLVIGTGKKITLECSQTMGHDKMYWYQQDPGMELHLIHYSYGVNSTEKGDLSSESTVSRIRTEHFPLTLESARPSHTSQYLCASSPELAADTQYFGPGTRLTVL.

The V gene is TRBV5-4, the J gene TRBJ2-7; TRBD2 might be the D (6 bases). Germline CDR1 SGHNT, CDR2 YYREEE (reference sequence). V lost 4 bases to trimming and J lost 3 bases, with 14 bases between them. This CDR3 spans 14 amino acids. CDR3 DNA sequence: TGTGCCAGCAGCCGCCCAGGGACTGACTACGAGCAGTACGTC. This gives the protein CASSRPGTDYEQYV.

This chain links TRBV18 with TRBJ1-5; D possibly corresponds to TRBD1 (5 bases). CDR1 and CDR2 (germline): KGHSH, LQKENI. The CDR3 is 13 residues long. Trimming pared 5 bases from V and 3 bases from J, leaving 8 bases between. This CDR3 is CASSVQANQPQHF. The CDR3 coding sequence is TGTGCCAGCTCAGTACAGGCCAATCAGCCCCAGCATTTT.

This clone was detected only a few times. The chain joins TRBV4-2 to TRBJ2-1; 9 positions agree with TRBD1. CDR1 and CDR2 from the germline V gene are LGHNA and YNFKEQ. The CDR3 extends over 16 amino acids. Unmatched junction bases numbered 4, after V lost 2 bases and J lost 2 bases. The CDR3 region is CASSQTTGGTYNEQFF. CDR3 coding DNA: TGTGCCAGCAGCCAAACAACAGGGGGCACCTACAATGAGCAGTTCTTC.

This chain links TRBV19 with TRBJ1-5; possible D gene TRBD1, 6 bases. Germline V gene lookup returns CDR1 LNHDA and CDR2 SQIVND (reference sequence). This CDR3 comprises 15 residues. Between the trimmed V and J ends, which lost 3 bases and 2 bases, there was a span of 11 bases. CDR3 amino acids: CASSIGQLGNQPQHF. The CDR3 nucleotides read TGTGCCAGTAGTATCGGACAGTTAGGCAATCAGCCCCAGCATTTT.